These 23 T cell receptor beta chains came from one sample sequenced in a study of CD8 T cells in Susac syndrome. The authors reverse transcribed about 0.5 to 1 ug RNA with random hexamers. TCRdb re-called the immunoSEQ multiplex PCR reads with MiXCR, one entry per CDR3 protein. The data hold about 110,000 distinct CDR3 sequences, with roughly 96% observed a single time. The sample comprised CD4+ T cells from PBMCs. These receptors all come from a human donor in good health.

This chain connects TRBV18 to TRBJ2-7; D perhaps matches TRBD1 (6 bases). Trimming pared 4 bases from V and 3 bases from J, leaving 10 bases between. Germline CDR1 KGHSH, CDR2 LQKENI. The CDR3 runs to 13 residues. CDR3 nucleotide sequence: TGTGCCAGCTCACAAGGACAGTTCTACGAGCAGTACTTC. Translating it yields CASSQGQFYEQYF.

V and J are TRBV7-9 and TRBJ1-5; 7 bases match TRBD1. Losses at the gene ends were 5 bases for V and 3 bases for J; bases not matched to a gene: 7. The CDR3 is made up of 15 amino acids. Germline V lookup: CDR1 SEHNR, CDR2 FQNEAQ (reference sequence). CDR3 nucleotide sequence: TGTGCCAGCAGCCGAACAGGGGAAGTCAATCAGCCCCAGCATTTT. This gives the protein CASSRTGEVNQPQHF.

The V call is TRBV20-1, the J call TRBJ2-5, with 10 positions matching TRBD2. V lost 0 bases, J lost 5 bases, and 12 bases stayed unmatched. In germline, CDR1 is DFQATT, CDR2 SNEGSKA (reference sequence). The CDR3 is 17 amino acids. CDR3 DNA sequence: TGCAGTGCTAGAGACGGGGGACTAGCGCGGATGAGGGAGACCCAGTACTTC. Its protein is CSARDGGLARMRETQYF.

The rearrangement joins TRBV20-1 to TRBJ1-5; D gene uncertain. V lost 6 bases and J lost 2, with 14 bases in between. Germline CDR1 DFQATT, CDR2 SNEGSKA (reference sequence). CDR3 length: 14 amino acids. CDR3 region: CSASFDEGNQPQHF. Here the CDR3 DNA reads TGCAGTGCCTCTTTTGACGAGGGCAATCAGCCCCAGCATTTT.

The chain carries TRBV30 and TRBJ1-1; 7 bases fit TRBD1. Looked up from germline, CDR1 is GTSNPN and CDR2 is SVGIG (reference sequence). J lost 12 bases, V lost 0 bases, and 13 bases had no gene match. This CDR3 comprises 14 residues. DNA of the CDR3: TGTGCCTGGAGTGTAGTAGGGGGCGCGGGTAAAACTTTCTTT. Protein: CAWSVVGGAGKTFF. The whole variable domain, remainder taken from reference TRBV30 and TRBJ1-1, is SQTIHQWPATLVQPVGSPLSLECTVEGTSNPNLYWYRQAAGRGLQLLFYSVGIGQISSEVPQNLSASRPQDRQFILSSKKLLLSDSGFYLCAWSVVGGAGKTFFGQGTRLTVV.

The CDR3 nucleotides are TGTGCCAGCAGTGGGAGCAGGGTGTTGAACGGCTACACCTTC. Translation: CASSGSRVLNGYTF. This sequence joins TRBV2 and TRBJ1-2, with a possible D match to TRBD1 (5 bases). The CDR3 covers 14 residues. V lost 4 bases to trimming and J lost 8 bases, with 17 bases between them. Germline values: CDR1 SNHLY, CDR2 FYNNEI. Full variable domain (rest looked up from reference TRBV2 and TRBJ1-2): EPEVTQTPSHQVTQMGQEVILRCVPISNHLYFYWYRQILGQKVEFLVSFYNNEISEKSEIFDDQFSVERPDGSNFTLKIRSTKLEDSAMYFCASSGSRVLNGYTFGSGTRLTVV.

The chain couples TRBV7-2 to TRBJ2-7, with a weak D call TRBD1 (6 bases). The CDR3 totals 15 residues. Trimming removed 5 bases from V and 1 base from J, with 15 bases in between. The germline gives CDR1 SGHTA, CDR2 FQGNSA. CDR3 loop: CASSAGASLSYEQYF. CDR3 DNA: TGTGCCAGCAGCGCAGGGGCTAGCCTGTCCTACGAGCAGTACTTC.

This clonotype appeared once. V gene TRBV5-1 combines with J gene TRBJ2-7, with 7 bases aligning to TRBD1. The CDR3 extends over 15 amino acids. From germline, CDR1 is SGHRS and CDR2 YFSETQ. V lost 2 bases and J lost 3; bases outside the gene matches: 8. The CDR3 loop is CASSFETGPFYEQYF. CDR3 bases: TGCGCCAGCAGCTTTGAGACAGGGCCCTTCTACGAGCAGTACTTC.

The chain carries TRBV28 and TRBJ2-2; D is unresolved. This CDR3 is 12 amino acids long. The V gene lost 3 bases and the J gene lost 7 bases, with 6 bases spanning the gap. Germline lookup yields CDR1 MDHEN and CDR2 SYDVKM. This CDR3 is CASSLQSGELFF. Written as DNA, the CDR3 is TGTGCCAGCAGTTTGCAGAGCGGGGAGCTGTTTTTT.

CDR3 nucleotide sequence: TGTGCCAGCAGCACCACCGACAGATTCTCCTACGAGCAGTACTTC. This encodes CASSTTDRFSYEQYF. V usage is TRBV28 and J usage is TRBJ2-7; TRBD1 is a possible D gene (5 bases). The CDR3 is 15 amino acids. The germline V and J ends were trimmed by 6 bases and 0 bases, with 15 bases remaining between them. Germline V gene data show CDR1 as MDHEN and CDR2 as SYDVKM.

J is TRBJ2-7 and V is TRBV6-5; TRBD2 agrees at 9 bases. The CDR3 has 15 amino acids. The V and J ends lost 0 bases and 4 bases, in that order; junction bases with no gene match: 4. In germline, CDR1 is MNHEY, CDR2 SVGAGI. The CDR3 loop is CASSYSPGLAYEQYF. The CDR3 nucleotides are TGTGCCAGCAGTTACTCCCCGGGACTAGCTTACGAGCAGTACTTC.

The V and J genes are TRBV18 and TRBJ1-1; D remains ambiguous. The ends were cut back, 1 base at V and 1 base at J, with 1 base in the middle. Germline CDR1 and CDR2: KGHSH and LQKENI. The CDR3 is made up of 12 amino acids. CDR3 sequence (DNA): TGTGCCAGCTCACCACGGAACACTGAAGCTTTCTTT. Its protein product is CASSPRNTEAFF.

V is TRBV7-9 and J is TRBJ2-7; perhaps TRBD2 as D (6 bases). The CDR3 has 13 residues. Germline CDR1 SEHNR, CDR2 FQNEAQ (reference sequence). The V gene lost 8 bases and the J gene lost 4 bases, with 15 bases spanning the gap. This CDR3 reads CASGTLAKYEQYF. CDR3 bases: TGTGCCAGCGGAACACTAGCAAAGTACGAGCAGTACTTC.

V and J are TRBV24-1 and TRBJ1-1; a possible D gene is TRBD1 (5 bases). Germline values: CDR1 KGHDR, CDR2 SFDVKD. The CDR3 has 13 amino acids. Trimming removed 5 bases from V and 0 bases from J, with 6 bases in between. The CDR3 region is CATSVGLNTEAFF. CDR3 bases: TGTGCCACCAGTGTGGGGCTGAACACTGAAGCTTTCTTT.

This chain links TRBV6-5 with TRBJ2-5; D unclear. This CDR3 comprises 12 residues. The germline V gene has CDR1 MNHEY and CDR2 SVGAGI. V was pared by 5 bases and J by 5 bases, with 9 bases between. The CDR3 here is CASSRPAETQYF. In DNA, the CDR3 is TGTGCCAGCAGTCGACCCGCGGAGACCCAGTACTTC.

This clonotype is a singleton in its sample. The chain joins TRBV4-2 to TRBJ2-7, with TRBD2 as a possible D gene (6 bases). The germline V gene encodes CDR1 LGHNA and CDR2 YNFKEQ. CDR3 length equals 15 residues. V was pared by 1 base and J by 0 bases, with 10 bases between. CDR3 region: CASSQVGGFSYEQYF. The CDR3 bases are TGTGCCAGCAGCCAAGTTGGGGGGTTCTCCTACGAGCAGTACTTC.

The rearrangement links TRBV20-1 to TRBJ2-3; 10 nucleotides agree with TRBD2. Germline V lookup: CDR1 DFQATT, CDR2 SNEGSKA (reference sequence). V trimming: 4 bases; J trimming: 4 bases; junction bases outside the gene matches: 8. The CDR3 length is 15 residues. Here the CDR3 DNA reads TGCAGTGCTATTAGGACTAGCGGTGGGTCAGATACGCAGTATTTT. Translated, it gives CSAIRTSGGSDTQYF.

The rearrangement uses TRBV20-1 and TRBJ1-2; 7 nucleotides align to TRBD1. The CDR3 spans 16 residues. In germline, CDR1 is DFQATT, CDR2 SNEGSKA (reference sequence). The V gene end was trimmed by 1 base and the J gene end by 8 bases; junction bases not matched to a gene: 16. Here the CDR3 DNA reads TGCAGTGCTAGAGGCGACAGGGTGCAGCTAACGTCAGGCTACACCTTC. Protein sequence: CSARGDRVQLTSGYTF.

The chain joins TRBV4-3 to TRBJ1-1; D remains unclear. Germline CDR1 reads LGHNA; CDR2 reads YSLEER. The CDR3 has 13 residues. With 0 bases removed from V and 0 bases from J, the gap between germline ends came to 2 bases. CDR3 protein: CASSQEMNTEAFF. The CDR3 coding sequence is TGCGCCAGCAGCCAAGAGATGAACACTGAAGCTTTCTTT.

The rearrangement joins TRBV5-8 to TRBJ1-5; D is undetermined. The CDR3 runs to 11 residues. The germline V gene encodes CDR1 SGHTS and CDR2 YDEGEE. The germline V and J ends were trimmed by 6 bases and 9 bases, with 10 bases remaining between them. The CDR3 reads CASTRLRPQHF. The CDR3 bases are TGTGCCAGCACCCGATTGAGGCCCCAGCATTTT.

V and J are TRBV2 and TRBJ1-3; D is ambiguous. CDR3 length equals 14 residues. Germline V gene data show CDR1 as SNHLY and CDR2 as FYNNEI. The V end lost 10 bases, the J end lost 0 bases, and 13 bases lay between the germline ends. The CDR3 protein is CATKGGSSGNTIYF. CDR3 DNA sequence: TGTGCCACAAAGGGCGGATCCTCTGGAAACACCATATATTTT.

The CDR3: CASSTGGIIWDQETQYF. The CDR3 bases are TGTGCCAGCAGTACAGGAGGGATAATCTGGGACCAAGAGACCCAGTACTTC. The chain carries TRBV28 and TRBJ2-5; tentative D call: TRBD2 (6 bases). Between the trimmed V and J ends, which lost 5 bases and 0 bases, there was a span of 19 bases. The CDR3 covers 17 residues. Germline V gene data show CDR1 as MDHEN and CDR2 as SYDVKM.

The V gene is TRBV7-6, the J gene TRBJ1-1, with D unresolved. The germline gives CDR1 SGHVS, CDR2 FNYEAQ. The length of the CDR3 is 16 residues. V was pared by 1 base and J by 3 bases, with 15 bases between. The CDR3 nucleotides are TGTGCCAGCAGCTTAGAACGAGGGAAGGTTTACACTGAAGCTTTCTTT. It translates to CASSLERGKVYTEAFF.